Listed below are T cell receptor beta chains from one sample, sequenced in a study of cytomegalovirus exposure and HLA in healthy donors. TCRdb keeps only in-frame clones here, not all; method: immunoSEQ multiplex PCR. The data hold some 130,000 clones, with approximately 80% observed a single time. Sequences were obtained from PBMCs. These receptors were collected from a female donor in good health and CMV-seropositive. Each CDR3 is given with its conserved first and last residue. The order of the fields is CDR3 DNA, CDR3 protein, D gene, clone size, J gene, CDR3 length, V gene. The D gene is left open where the match is weak. Size values are once, few and many counts, or a class for expanded clones, and some rows have none.

DNA: TGTGCCAGCAGCTTGAGTGGCGGGGCCGAAAAACTGTTTTTT
CDR3: CASSLSGGAEKLFF
D: .
size: .
J: TRBJ1-4
length: 14
V: TRBV7-2

DNA: TGTGCCAGCAGCCAAGGCTTGGGGGGGTTCTATGGCTACACCTTC
CDR3: CASSQGLGGFYGYTF
D: .
size: .
J: TRBJ1-2
length: 15
V: TRBV4-2

DNA: TGTGCCAGCAGCTTGACAGGGATGGAAGATACGCAGTATTTT
CDR3: CASSLTGMEDTQYF
D: TRBD1
size: .
J: TRBJ2-3
length: 14
V: TRBV7-3

DNA: TGTGCCATCAAAGAGGGCAATCAGCCCCAGCATTTT
CDR3: CAIKEGNQPQHF
D: .
size: few
J: TRBJ1-5
length: 12
V: TRBV28

DNA: TGTGCCAGCAGTTACTCGAGCTTTCTAGAGAACACTGAAGCTTTCTTT
CDR3: CASSYSSFLENTEAFF
D: .
size: .
J: TRBJ1-1
length: 16
V: TRBV6-5

DNA: TGTGCCAGCAGCTTAACCCAGGGGGCCAATGAGCAGTTCTTC
CDR3: CASSLTQGANEQFF
D: TRBD1
size: few
J: TRBJ2-1
length: 14
V: TRBV11-2

DNA: TGCGCCAGCTTCGACAGACTAGCCAAAAACATTCAGTACTTC
CDR3: CASFDRLAKNIQYF
D: .
size: .
J: TRBJ2-4
length: 14
V: TRBV5-1

DNA: TGTGCCAGTAGTATATCCGGGGATACGCAGTATTTT
CDR3: CASSISGDTQYF
D: .
size: few
J: TRBJ2-3
length: 12
V: TRBV19

DNA: TGTGCCAGCAGCACCGGGACAGGGGGCAGGTATGGCTACACCTTC
CDR3: CASSTGTGGRYGYTF
D: TRBD1
size: .
J: TRBJ1-2
length: 15
V: TRBV9

DNA: TGTGCCAGCTCACCGGCTAGCGGGAGGGTTCGAAATGAGCAGTTCTTC
CDR3: CASSPASGRVRNEQFF
D: TRBD2
size: few
J: TRBJ2-1
length: 16
V: TRBV18